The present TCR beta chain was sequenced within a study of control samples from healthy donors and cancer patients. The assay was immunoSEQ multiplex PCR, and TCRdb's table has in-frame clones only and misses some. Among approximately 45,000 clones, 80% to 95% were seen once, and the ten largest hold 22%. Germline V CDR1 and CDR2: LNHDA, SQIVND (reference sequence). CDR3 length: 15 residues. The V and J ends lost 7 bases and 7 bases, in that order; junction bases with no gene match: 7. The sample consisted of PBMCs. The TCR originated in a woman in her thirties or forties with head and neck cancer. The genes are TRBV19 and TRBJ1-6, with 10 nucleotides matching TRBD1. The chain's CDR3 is CASMRDRGYNSPLHF. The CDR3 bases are TGTGCCAGTATGAGGGACAGGGGCTACAATTCACCCCTCCACTTT. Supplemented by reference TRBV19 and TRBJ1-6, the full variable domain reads DGGITQSPKYLFRKEGQNVTLSCEQNLNHDAMYWYRQDPGQGLRLIYYSQIVNDFQKGDIAEGYSVSREKKESFPLTVTSAQKNPTAFYLCASMRDRGYNSPLHFGNGTRLTVT.